The 32 T cell receptor beta chains presented below share a single source sample, sequenced in a study of cytomegalovirus exposure and HLA in healthy donors. 13 Jbeta primers and 60 Vbeta primers were used for the PCR. Assay used: immunoSEQ multiplex PCR; TCRdb lists only in-frame clones, some missing. This repertoire shows about 130,000 clones, 65% to 85% found once; its top ten account for roughly 1.5%. The sample was PBMCs. The receptors stem from a woman aged 18-29 years in good health and CMV-seronegative.

CDR3 loop: CASSGKQGARTEAFF. The CDR3 DNA reads as TGTGCCAGCAGCGGGAAACAGGGGGCTCGCACTGAAGCTTTCTTT. The V gene is TRBV11-2, the J gene TRBJ1-1; 9 bases fit TRBD1. This CDR3 is 15 amino acids long. Germline lookup yields CDR1 SGHAT and CDR2 FQNNGV. The J segment lost 4 bases and the V segment lost 5 bases, leaving 8 bases of the junction unmatched.

This chain connects TRBV5-6 to TRBJ1-2; 12 bases line up with TRBD1. The CDR3 runs 15 residues. Germline V gives CDR1 SGHDT, CDR2 YYEEEE. V lost 5 bases, J lost 3 bases, and 5 bases stayed unmatched. CDR3 DNA: TGTGCCAGCAGTAGGGACAGGGGGCGCGACTATGGCTACACCTTC. This sequence encodes CASSRDRGRDYGYTF.

CDR3 DNA sequence: TGTGCCAGCAGTGCCTTCGGACAGGGGGGGTATAGCACTGAAGCTTTCTTT. Amino acids: CASSAFGQGGYSTEAFF. This chain uses TRBV6-1 with TRBJ1-1; 10 bases align to TRBD1. CDR1 MNHNS and CDR2 SASEGT come from the germline V gene. Germline trimming cut 4 bases from V and 4 bases from J; bases unmatched to any gene: 12. The length of the CDR3 is 17 residues.

The chain uses TRBV27 and TRBJ2-2; D may be TRBD1 (5 bases). The CDR3 sequence is 17 residues long. The germline CDR1 and CDR2 sequences are MNHEY and SMNVEV (reference sequence). Trimming left V 4 bases short and J 0 bases short, with 15 bases between. The chain's CDR3 is CASSSRRVSANTGELFF. The CDR3 DNA is TGTGCCAGCAGTTCACGCAGGGTATCTGCGAACACCGGGGAGCTGTTTTTT.

V gene TRBV19 combines with J gene TRBJ2-1; D may be TRBD2 (5 bases). V was cut by 2 bases and J by 8 bases, with 13 bases left in between. CDR3 length: 14 amino acids. CDR1 and CDR2 (germline): LNHDA, SQIVND (reference sequence). The CDR3 DNA follows: TGTGCCAGTAGTATAAACCCGTCCGGGGATGAGCAGTTCTTC. Protein product: CASSINPSGDEQFF.

This rearrangement joins TRBV21-1 to TRBJ2-7; the DNA was not used to check the table's D call, TRBD2. TRBV21-1 is noted as a pseudogene. The length of the CDR3 is 17 residues. The CDR3, as DNA: TGTGCCAGCAGCAAACGGGGGACGTTCATGACGGTAGGCGAGCAGTACTTC. Amino acids: CASSKRGTFMTVGEQYF.

The CDR3 here is CASSSSGRVYNEQFF. The CDR3 bases are TGTGCCAGCAGCTCTAGCGGGAGGGTGTACAATGAGCAGTTCTTC. V usage is TRBV5-4 and J usage is TRBJ2-1, with 12 bases fitting TRBD2. With 3 bases clipped from V and 4 bases from J, the junction kept 2 bases outside the gene matches. CDR1 is SGHNT, CDR2 YYREEE, per germline (reference sequence). The CDR3 consists of 15 residues.

This chain joins TRBV5-1 and TRBJ2-7; tentatively, D is TRBD1 (5 bases). Trimming removed 4 bases from V and 3 bases from J, with 17 bases in between. Germline V CDR1 and CDR2: SGHRS, YFSETQ. The CDR3 has 15 amino acids. CDR3 in amino acids: CASSPLQGPHYEQYF. CDR3 coding DNA: TGCGCCAGCAGCCCGTTGCAGGGCCCACACTACGAGCAGTACTTC.

The genes are TRBV5-6 and TRBJ2-7; TRBD1 is a possible D gene (5 bases). The CDR3 extends over 14 amino acids. The V gene's germline CDR1 is SGHDT and CDR2 YYEEEE. Trimming pared 1 base from V and 5 bases from J, leaving 13 bases between. In nucleotides, the CDR3 is TGTGCCAGCAGCTTGACAGGAATATACGACGAGCAGTACTTC. Its translation: CASSLTGIYDEQYF.

This chain connects TRBV6-1 to TRBJ2-7, with 7 bases that match TRBD2. J lost 2 bases, V lost 1 base, and 5 bases had no gene match. The germline gives CDR1 MNHNS, CDR2 SASEGT. The CDR3 covers 15 residues. This CDR3 reads CASSEVAGGTYEQYF. The DNA of the CDR3 is TGTGCCAGCAGTGAAGTAGCGGGTGGAACCTACGAGCAGTACTTC.

This clone is a singleton in its sample. CDR3 sequence: CASSPATRGEQFF. CDR3 in DNA: TGTGCCAGTAGTCCAGCGACCAGGGGGGAGCAGTTCTTC. This chain connects TRBV19 to TRBJ2-1, with 7 bases lining up with TRBD1. The V gene end was trimmed by 5 bases and the J gene end by 10 bases; junction bases not matched to a gene: 8. This CDR3 region has 13 residues. Germline CDR1 reads LNHDA; CDR2 reads SQIVND (reference sequence).

The chain joins TRBV6-5 to TRBJ1-5; D unresolved. Germline V gives CDR1 MNHEY, CDR2 SVGAGI. With 2 bases removed from V and 4 bases from J, the gap between germline ends came to 6 bases. CDR3 length: 13 amino acids. CDR3 DNA sequence: TGTGCCAGCAGTTACCTCGAGAATCAGCCCCAGCATTTT. It codes for CASSYLENQPQHF.

The J gene is TRBJ1-2, the V gene TRBV10-1; D possibly corresponds to TRBD1 (5 bases). This CDR3 region has 13 residues. Germline CDR1 and CDR2: WNHNN and SYGVQD (reference sequence). The V gene lost 3 bases and the J gene lost 7 bases, with 12 bases spanning the gap. CDR3 region: CASSESGLVGYTF. The CDR3 DNA follows: TGCGCCAGCAGTGAATCAGGGCTCGTTGGCTACACCTTC.

The chain links TRBV6-1 to TRBJ1-1; possible D gene TRBD1, 5 bases. The CDR3 runs to 14 residues. Deletions cut 7 bases from V and 5 bases from J, with 17 bases between. The germline V gene encodes CDR1 MNHNS and CDR2 SASEGT. The CDR3 reads CASKGLGGGTEAFF. The CDR3 nucleotides read TGTGCCAGCAAAGGTCTCGGGGGAGGAACTGAAGCTTTCTTT.

The chain is built from TRBV11-2 and TRBJ1-2; D is perhaps TRBD1 (5 bases). V was shortened by 5 bases and J by 6 bases, with 22 bases between the two germline ends. CDR1 is SGHAT and CDR2 is FQNNGV in the germline V gene. The length of the CDR3 is 16 residues. CDR3 amino acids: CASSLEWTFENDGYTF. In DNA, the CDR3 is TGTGCCAGCAGCCTTGAGTGGACATTCGAGAACGATGGCTACACCTTC.

The rearrangement links TRBV25-1 to TRBJ1-4; D gene ambiguous. Deletions cut 1 base from V and 6 bases from J, with 12 bases between. Germline V gene lookup returns CDR1 MGHDK and CDR2 SYGVNS. This CDR3 comprises 15 residues. This CDR3 reads CASSEFVLDYEKLFF. For the CDR3, the DNA is TGTGCCAGCAGTGAATTCGTCCTAGATTATGAAAAACTGTTTTTT.

The chain links TRBV7-9 to TRBJ2-1; D not resolved. CDR3 length: 13 residues. The germline CDR1 and CDR2 sequences are SEHNR and FQNEAQ (reference sequence). V lost 1 base to trimming and J lost 4 bases, with 5 bases between them. CDR3 in amino acids: CASSLGQYNEQFF. CDR3 DNA sequence: TGTGCCAGCAGCTTAGGGCAGTACAATGAGCAGTTCTTC.

This clone appeared a few times. The chain recombines TRBV6-5 with TRBJ1-3; D may be TRBD1 (5 bases). V was cut by 7 bases and J by 3 bases, with 16 bases left in between. CDR1 is MNHEY and CDR2 is SVGAGI in the germline V gene. This CDR3 region has 15 residues. The CDR3, as DNA: TGTGCCAGCAATGATGGGGGAGGTAGTGGAAACACCATATATTTT. Its translation is CASNDGGGSGNTIYF.

The chain uses TRBV6-5 and TRBJ1-2; 10 bases fit TRBD1. The length of the CDR3 is 12 residues. In germline, CDR1 is MNHEY, CDR2 SVGAGI. The J segment lost 12 bases and the V segment lost 0 bases, leaving 1 base of the junction unmatched. DNA of the CDR3: TGTGCCAGCAGTTACTCAGGACAGGGGGACACCTTC. The encoded protein is CASSYSGQGDTF.

With respect to this clone: Relative to the germline gene, one junction end is altered; a read error may explain this. Other nucleotide sequences in the sample specify the same CDR3. V usage is TRBV30 and J usage is TRBJ1-1; 7 positions agree with TRBD1. CDR3 length equals 17 residues. Germline V gives CDR1 GTSNPN, CDR2 SVGIG (reference sequence). This CDR3 reads CAWSMQFRQQGWTEAFF. CDR3 bases: TGCGCCTGGAGTATGCAGTTCCGCCAACAGGGGTGGACTGAAGCTTTCTTT.

There are a few counts of this clone. This chain uses TRBV4-1 with TRBJ1-3, with 9 bases fitting TRBD1. From germline, CDR1 is MGHRA and CDR2 YSYEKL. With 4 bases clipped from V and 4 bases from J, the junction kept 11 bases outside the gene matches. The CDR3 has 17 residues. The CDR3: CASSPNPTGTGGNTIYF. DNA of the CDR3: TGCGCCAGCAGCCCAAACCCCACCGGGACAGGGGGAAACACCATATATTTT.

This chain links TRBV6-1 with TRBJ2-5; D perhaps matches TRBD1 (6 bases). V lost 1 base and J 2 bases, leaving 17 bases between the germline ends. The V gene's germline CDR1 is MNHNS and CDR2 SASEGT. The CDR3 is 17 residues long. Here the CDR3 DNA reads TGTGCCAGCAGTGAAGGTGGGTGGGGGCGGCTTCAAGAGACCCAGTACTTC. Amino acids: CASSEGGWGRLQETQYF.

The chain has TRBV7-9 and TRBJ2-7; TRBD2 matches 7 bases. CDR1 and CDR2 (germline): SEHNR, FQNEAQ (reference sequence). V shed 5 bases and J 7 bases; nucleotides not matched to a gene: 11. The CDR3 runs to 14 residues. Written as DNA, the CDR3 is TGTGCCAGCAGCCTAGGGAGGGGTGGAGGGGAGCAGTACTTC. Its translation is CASSLGRGGGEQYF.

V and J are TRBV27 and TRBJ1-1; 8 bases are shared with TRBD1. The J segment lost 5 bases and the V segment lost 2 bases, leaving 10 bases of the junction unmatched. The CDR3 consists of 16 residues. The germline CDR1 and CDR2 sequences are MNHEY and SMNVEV (reference sequence). In DNA form, the CDR3 reads TGTGCCAGCAGTTTAGTACTGGACAGGGCGGGTACTGAAGCTTTCTTT. It encodes CASSLVLDRAGTEAFF.

The V and J genes are TRBV9 and TRBJ1-1; D remains unclear. Looked up from germline, CDR1 is SGDLS and CDR2 is YYNGEE. CDR3 size: 14 residues. The V gene lost 3 bases and the J gene lost 4 bases, with 13 bases spanning the gap. CDR3 in amino acids: CASSAQAGSTEAFF. CDR3 bases: TGTGCCAGCAGCGCCCAGGCGGGTAGCACTGAAGCTTTCTTT.

This clone was observed once. The CDR3 end shows no conserved phenylalanine or tryptophan, and so a read error is likely. V gene TRBV28 combines with J gene TRBJ1-5, with no clear D. Germline V gene data show CDR1 as MDHEN and CDR2 as SYDVKM. V lost 6 bases and J lost 0, with 6 bases in between. This CDR3 spans 13 amino acids. This CDR3 reads CASREGSNQPQHL. The CDR3 DNA reads TGTGCCAGCAGGGAGGGTAGCAATCAGCCCCAGCATCTT.

V gene TRBV6-5 combines with J gene TRBJ2-3, with D possibly being TRBD1 (6 bases). Looked up from germline, CDR1 is MNHEY and CDR2 is SVGAGI. The germline V and J ends were trimmed by 6 bases and 6 bases, with 16 bases remaining between them. The CDR3 sequence is 14 residues long. The CDR3 DNA reads as TGTGCCAGCAGCCAGACTCGACAGGTGGATACGCAGTATTTT. This translates into CASSQTRQVDTQYF.

This clone has only one observation. The gene calls are TRBV5-1 and TRBJ2-3; 8 bases align to TRBD1. CDR1 is SGHRS, CDR2 YFSETQ, per germline. CDR3 length: 15 amino acids. After removal of 0 bases from V and 3 bases from J, the junction contained 3 bases not matched to a gene. CDR3 sequence reads: CASSLDRDRTDTQYF. CDR3 nucleotides: TGCGCCAGCAGCTTGGACAGGGACAGGACAGATACGCAGTATTTT.

The count of this clone is one. The rearrangement joins TRBV4-2 to TRBJ1-2, with 7 bases lining up with TRBD1. From germline, CDR1 is LGHNA and CDR2 YNFKEQ. CDR3 size: 15 residues. V shed 1 base, J shed 4 bases, and the junction held 6 bases outside the gene matches. CDR3 protein: CASSQGTGGVYGYTF. The CDR3 bases are TGTGCCAGCAGCCAAGGGACAGGAGGGGTCTATGGCTACACCTTC.

The chain recombines TRBV5-1 with TRBJ2-7; TRBD2 matches at 7 bases. V shed 4 bases, J shed 2 bases, and the junction held 9 bases outside the gene matches. Germline lookup yields CDR1 SGHRS and CDR2 YFSETQ. The CDR3 covers 15 residues. CDR3 bases: TGCGCCAGCAGCCCTCGGACGGGAGGAACCTACGAGCAGTACTTC. Translating it yields CASSPRTGGTYEQYF.

The gene calls are TRBV5-6 and TRBJ1-2, with D hard to call. With 1 base removed from V and 8 bases from J, the gap between germline ends came to 12 bases. Germline CDR1 and CDR2: SGHDT and YYEEEE. The CDR3 totals 13 residues. The CDR3: CASSLPGRRGYTF. Written as DNA, the CDR3 is TGTGCCAGCAGCTTGCCGGGAAGAAGGGGCTACACCTTC.

The CDR3 loop is CAWSAAWDSIAYEQYF. The CDR3 coding sequence is TGTGCCTGGAGCGCCGCATGGGACAGCATAGCCTACGAGCAGTACTTC. The rearrangement joins TRBV30 to TRBJ2-7, with 7 bases that match TRBD1. This CDR3 spans 16 amino acids. Germline CDR1 reads GTSNPN; CDR2 reads SVGIG (reference sequence). Unmatched junction bases numbered 13, after V lost 3 bases and J lost 2 bases.